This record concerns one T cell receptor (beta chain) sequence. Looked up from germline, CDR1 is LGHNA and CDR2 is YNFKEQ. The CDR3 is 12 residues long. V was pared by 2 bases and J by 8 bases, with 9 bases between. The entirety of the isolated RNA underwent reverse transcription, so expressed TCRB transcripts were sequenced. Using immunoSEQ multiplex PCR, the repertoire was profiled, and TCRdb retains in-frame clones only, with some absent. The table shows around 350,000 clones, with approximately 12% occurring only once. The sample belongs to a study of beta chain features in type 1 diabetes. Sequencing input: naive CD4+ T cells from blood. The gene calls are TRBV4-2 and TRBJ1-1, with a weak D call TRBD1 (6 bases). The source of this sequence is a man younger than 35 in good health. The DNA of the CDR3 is TGTGCCAGCAGCCAAAGGCAGGGGGAAGCTTTCTTT. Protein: CASSQRQGEAFF.